These 32 T cell receptor beta chains came from one sample sequenced in a study of blood T cell repertoires in COVID-19. Libraries were prepared by immunoSEQ multiplex PCR; TCRdb keeps only in-frame clonotypes and omits some of them. The profile covers around 93,000 clones, with over 80% appearing a single time and more than 9.5% taken by the ten largest. The source material was peripheral blood. The receptor source for this set is a man older than 75 with acute or convalescent COVID-19.

The chain is built from TRBV5-1 and TRBJ1-4; possibly TRBD1 for D (6 bases). Germline assignment: CDR1 SGHRS and CDR2 YFSETQ. The CDR3 consists of 15 residues. Trimming cost V 1 base and J 4 bases, with 11 bases left between them. CDR3 DNA: TGCGCCAGCAGCTTGATACAGGGTCGTAATGAAAAACTGTTTTTT. Amino acid sequence: CASSLIQGRNEKLFF.

The chain recombines TRBV6-5 with TRBJ2-1, with a weak D call TRBD2 (5 bases). CDR3 length: 13 amino acids. Germline values: CDR1 MNHEY, CDR2 SVGAGI. Deletions cut 11 bases from V and 6 bases from J, with 17 bases between. The CDR3 spells CARGIFSANEQFF. The CDR3 region has the DNA TGTGCCCGGGGAATCTTCAGCGCCAATGAGCAGTTCTTC.

The V and J genes are TRBV12-3 or TRBV12-4 and TRBJ2-1; D is unclear. V was pared by 4 bases and J by 3 bases, with 4 bases between. The CDR3 is 12 amino acids. CDR3 sequence (DNA): TGTGCCAGCAGTTCTGTCTACAATGAGCAGTTCTTC. Protein product: CASSSVYNEQFF.

J is TRBJ2-1 and V is TRBV6-1, with D possibly being TRBD1 (6 bases). This CDR3 region has 16 residues. Trimming took 4 bases from V and 6 from J, leaving 19 bases between them. Looked up from germline, CDR1 is MNHNS and CDR2 is SASEGT. In DNA, the CDR3 is TGTGCCAGCAGTGTAGTACAGGGAGTCCCCCGCAATGAGCAGTTCTTC. This gives the protein CASSVVQGVPRNEQFF.

The chain is built from TRBV6-5 and TRBJ2-7; D is perhaps TRBD1 (6 bases). Per the germline V gene, CDR1 is MNHEY and CDR2 is SVGAGI. V lost 2 bases and J lost 3, with 11 bases in between. The CDR3 has 14 amino acids. In DNA form, the CDR3 reads TGTGCCAGCAGTTACAACAGGGATTACTACGAGCAGTACTTC. It codes for CASSYNRDYYEQYF.

The genes are TRBV4-3 and TRBJ1-4; tentative D call: TRBD1 (5 bases). Germline V CDR1 and CDR2: LGHNA, YSLEER. This CDR3 has 15 amino acids. The V end lost 0 bases, the J end lost 8 bases, and 13 bases lay between the germline ends. CDR3 nucleotides: TGCGCCAGCAGCCAAGATGGCCAGGGCGTGGAAAAACTGTTTTTT. Its translation is CASSQDGQGVEKLFF.

This chain joins TRBV30 and TRBJ2-2; 11 nucleotides match TRBD1. The CDR3 spans 16 residues. V lost 0 bases and J lost 5; bases outside the gene matches: 5. Germline-derived CDR1 and CDR2 are GTSNPN and SVGIG (reference sequence). The DNA for the CDR3 is TGTGCCTGGAGTGTATTGGGGACAGGGGGTACCGGGGAGCTGTTTTTT. It codes for CAWSVLGTGGTGELFF.

The chain links TRBV28 to TRBJ2-1; no reliable D call. Germline CDR1 reads MDHEN; CDR2 reads SYDVKM. Between the trimmed V and J ends, which lost 3 bases and 8 bases, there was a span of 17 bases. This CDR3 comprises 15 residues. CDR3 sequence: CASSFGLLRRDEQFF. CDR3 in DNA: TGTGCCAGCAGTTTTGGGTTGCTTCGCCGGGATGAGCAGTTCTTC.

The V and J genes are TRBV21-1 and TRBJ2-3; the DNA was not used to check the table's D call, TRBD1. TRBV21-1 is marked as a pseudogene. The length of the CDR3 is 17 residues. The CDR3 region is CASSKASRGHYTDTQYF. CDR3 nucleotide sequence: TGTGCCAGCAGCAAAGCGAGCAGGGGCCACTACACAGATACGCAGTATTTT.

V is TRBV4-2 and J is TRBJ2-1; perhaps TRBD1 as D (5 bases). The CDR3 totals 15 residues. Trimming cost V 4 bases and J 5 bases, with 15 bases left between them. In germline, CDR1 is LGHNA, CDR2 YNFKEQ. The CDR3 DNA reads as TGTGCCAGCAGCCCCCAGGGCGGCTCAAACAATGAGCAGTTCTTC. Amino acids: CASSPQGGSNNEQFF.

Turning to this clone: This CDR3 is also generated by other DNA sequences in the sample. The chain couples TRBV28 to TRBJ1-6; a possible D gene is TRBD1 (5 bases). The CDR3 runs to 15 residues. V was clipped by 4 bases and J by 5 bases, with 12 bases between them. CDR1 is MDHEN and CDR2 is SYDVKM in the germline V gene. This CDR3 reads CASSSGQGNNSPLHF. The CDR3 nucleotides read TGTGCCAGCAGTTCTGGGCAGGGAAATAATTCACCCCTCCACTTT.

The V call is TRBV4-1, the J call TRBJ1-6, with TRBD1 identical over 7 bases. The CDR3 sequence is 16 residues long. After removal of 0 bases from V and 6 bases from J, the junction contained 5 bases not matched to a gene. In germline, CDR1 is MGHRA, CDR2 YSYEKL. CDR3 sequence: CASSQEPGQANSPLHF. In DNA, the CDR3 is TGCGCCAGCAGCCAAGAACCAGGACAGGCTAATTCACCCCTCCACTTT.

The chain combines TRBV7-2 with TRBJ2-7; possibly TRBD1 for D (5 bases). CDR1 and CDR2 (germline): SGHTA, FQGNSA. The CDR3 covers 14 residues. Trimming shortened V by 2 bases and J by 1 base, and 9 bases separated the two germline ends. CDR3 sequence reads: CASSLLRQSYEQYF. The CDR3 nucleotides read TGTGCCAGCAGCTTATTAAGACAGTCCTACGAGCAGTACTTC.

The genes are TRBV25-1 and TRBJ2-5; TRBD2 might be the D (6 bases). Germline V lookup: CDR1 MGHDK, CDR2 SYGVNS. This CDR3 has 14 residues. V was pared by 6 bases and J by 2 bases, with 13 bases between. The CDR3 reads CASSAFSGQETQYF. The CDR3 DNA sequence: TGTGCCAGCAGCGCCTTTAGCGGACAAGAGACCCAGTACTTC.

The chain joins TRBV6-6 to TRBJ2-7; 8 nucleotides match TRBD1. The germline V gene encodes CDR1 MNHNY and CDR2 SVGAGI (reference sequence). The trim removed 8 bases at V and 7 bases at J, leaving 10 bases unmatched. The CDR3 runs 13 residues. CDR3 nucleotides: TGTGCCAGCTCCACCCAGGGGGCGGGAGAGCAGTACTTC. Translated, it gives CASSTQGAGEQYF.

This chain connects TRBV7-6 to TRBJ1-2; 9 bases are shared with TRBD1. The CDR3 consists of 17 residues. V shed 5 bases, J shed 8 bases, and the junction held 18 bases outside the gene matches. Germline-derived CDR1 and CDR2 are SGHVS and FNYEAQ. CDR3 sequence reads: CASSPQLLGTGLLGYTF. The CDR3 DNA reads TGTGCCAGCAGCCCCCAATTATTGGGGACAGGGCTTTTAGGCTACACCTTC.

The chain employs TRBV9 and TRBJ1-5, with D uncertain. This CDR3 is built from 14 residues. Deletions cut 0 bases from V and 12 bases from J, with 16 bases between. Germline V gene lookup returns CDR1 SGDLS and CDR2 YYNGEE. The CDR3 region is CASSVDGGIGVQHF. The CDR3 DNA is TGTGCCAGCAGCGTAGATGGAGGGATTGGAGTCCAGCATTTT.

The gene calls are TRBV18 and TRBJ2-5; 7 bases fit TRBD2. The CDR3 length is 14 residues. After removal of 6 bases from V and 4 bases from J, the junction contained 8 bases not matched to a gene. The germline V gene has CDR1 KGHSH and CDR2 LQKENI. The CDR3 DNA sequence: TGTGCCAGCTCTCCGGAGAGCGGGGCAGAGACCCAGTACTTC. Translation gives CASSPESGAETQYF.

The J gene is TRBJ1-1, the V gene TRBV10-3, with 7 bases aligning to TRBD1. CDR1 is ENHRY and CDR2 is SYGVKD in the germline V gene. V trimming: 10 bases; J trimming: 3 bases; junction bases outside the gene matches: 8. The CDR3 consists of 13 residues. This CDR3 is CASTGQADTEAFF. In nucleotides, the CDR3 is TGTGCCAGCACCGGACAGGCAGACACTGAAGCTTTCTTT.

The chain recombines TRBV4-1 with TRBJ1-4; perhaps TRBD1 as D (6 bases). Germline values: CDR1 MGHRA, CDR2 YSYEKL. CDR3 length: 18 residues. The V and J ends lost 1 base and 7 bases respectively, with 22 bases between them. DNA of the CDR3: TGCGCCAGCAGCCAAGGCCTTCCCCACAGGGCAAGGGGTGAAAAACTGTTTTTT. This translates into CASSQGLPHRARGEKLFF.

The CDR3: CASSFATTGNTEAFF. CDR3 sequence (DNA): TGTGCCAGCAGCTTTGCTACGACGGGAAACACTGAAGCTTTCTTT. J is TRBJ1-1 and V is TRBV9; D call uncertain. V was trimmed by 4 bases and J by 2 bases, leaving 15 bases between them. The CDR3 covers 15 residues. CDR1 is SGDLS and CDR2 is YYNGEE in the germline V gene.

This sequence joins TRBV6-1 and TRBJ2-5, with TRBD1 matching 8 bases. Germline CDR1 MNHNS, CDR2 SASEGT. After removal of 3 bases from V and 4 bases from J, the junction contained 4 bases not matched to a gene. This CDR3 region has 14 residues. The CDR3 sequence: CASSDGQGRETQYF. In DNA form, the CDR3 reads TGTGCCAGCAGTGACGGACAGGGCCGAGAGACCCAGTACTTC.

V is TRBV28 and J is TRBJ1-3; a possible D gene is TRBD1 (5 bases). The CDR3 sequence is 13 residues long. V dropped 7 bases and J dropped 2 bases, with 9 bases sitting between them. Per the germline V gene, CDR1 is MDHEN and CDR2 is SYDVKM. CDR3 in amino acids: CASIRGTGNTIYF. CDR3 DNA sequence: TGTGCCAGCATTAGGGGAACTGGAAACACCATATATTTT.

The gene calls are TRBV13 and TRBJ2-7; D perhaps matches TRBD1 (6 bases). Germline lookup yields CDR1 PRHDT and CDR2 FYEKMQ (reference sequence). The CDR3 is 17 residues long. Between the trimmed V and J ends, which lost 6 bases and 0 bases, there was a span of 21 bases. CDR3 coding DNA: TGTGCCAGCAGTCTAGGAGAGGGAGACAGGCACTCCTACGAGCAGTACTTC. Translating it yields CASSLGEGDRHSYEQYF.

The rearrangement uses TRBV7-3 and TRBJ1-1; D is unresolved. Trimming cost V 6 bases and J 0 bases, with 8 bases left between them. CDR3 length: 13 amino acids. Germline-derived CDR1 and CDR2 are SGHTA and FQGTGA. The CDR3 bases are TGTGCCAGCAGTTCCGACATGAACACTGAAGCTTTCTTT. Its translation: CASSSDMNTEAFF.

The chain couples TRBV6-6 to TRBJ2-7, with D possibly being TRBD1 (6 bases). Germline V lookup: CDR1 MNHNY, CDR2 SVGAGI (reference sequence). Trimming left V 8 bases short and J 2 bases short, with 16 bases between. The CDR3 spans 14 residues. The CDR3 spells CASLQQGSPYEQYF. As DNA, the CDR3 is TGTGCCAGCTTACAACAGGGTAGTCCCTACGAGCAGTACTTC.

The chain carries TRBV3-1 (or the pseudogene TRBV3-2) and TRBJ2-7, with D possibly TRBD2 on 7 matching bases. CDR3 length: 13 amino acids. From germline, CDR1 is LGHDT and CDR2 YNNKEL (reference sequence). V lost 4 bases and J 7 bases, leaving 14 bases between the germline ends. The CDR3 here is CASSPSGGREQYF. The DNA of the CDR3 is TGTGCCAGCAGCCCCTCGGGGGGCCGAGAGCAGTACTTC.

This sequence joins TRBV19 and TRBJ2-1; TRBD2 matches at 13 bases. After removal of 7 bases from V and 7 bases from J, the junction contained 10 bases not matched to a gene. Germline V gene data show CDR1 as LNHDA and CDR2 as SQIVND (reference sequence). The CDR3 length is 16 residues. The CDR3 is CASKTSGGAQGNEQFF. The CDR3 nucleotides are TGTGCCAGTAAAACTAGCGGGGGGGCCCAGGGAAATGAGCAGTTCTTC.

This clone was recorded only once. J is TRBJ1-2 and V is TRBV4-2; perhaps TRBD1 as D (6 bases). The germline CDR1 and CDR2 sequences are LGHNA and YNFKEQ. V dropped 2 bases and J dropped 3 bases, with 13 bases sitting between them. The CDR3 is made up of 15 amino acids. The CDR3 DNA reads TGTGCCAGCAGCCAATCCGGGACAAAGGACTATGGCTACACCTTC. It is translated as CASSQSGTKDYGYTF.

This clone was observed once. The chain carries TRBV6-5 and TRBJ1-1, with a weak D call TRBD1 (5 bases). Deletions cut 1 base from V and 10 bases from J, with 7 bases between. The germline gives CDR1 MNHEY, CDR2 SVGAGI. The CDR3 sequence is 11 residues long. The DNA of the CDR3 is TGTGCCAGCAGTTACTTCGACAGAGCTTTCTTT. This translates into CASSYFDRAFF.

The DNA for the CDR3 is TGTGCCTGGAGTGTACAGGACCGCTACGAGCAGTACTTC. This gives the protein CAWSVQDRYEQYF. V gene TRBV30 combines with J gene TRBJ2-7, with D maybe TRBD1 (5 bases). V was shortened by 0 bases and J by 3 bases, with 9 bases between the two germline ends. There are 13 residues in the CDR3. Germline V CDR1 and CDR2: GTSNPN, SVGIG (reference sequence).

This rearrangement joins TRBV18 to TRBJ2-7; 7 positions agree with TRBD2. The ends lost 3 bases at V and 0 bases at J; junction bases unmatched: 8. The CDR3 has 16 amino acids. Germline loops: CDR1 KGHSH, CDR2 LQKENI. The CDR3 loop reads CASSPSSGIPSYEQYF. The CDR3 nucleotides are TGTGCCAGCTCACCTTCGAGCGGGATCCCCTCCTACGAGCAGTACTTC.